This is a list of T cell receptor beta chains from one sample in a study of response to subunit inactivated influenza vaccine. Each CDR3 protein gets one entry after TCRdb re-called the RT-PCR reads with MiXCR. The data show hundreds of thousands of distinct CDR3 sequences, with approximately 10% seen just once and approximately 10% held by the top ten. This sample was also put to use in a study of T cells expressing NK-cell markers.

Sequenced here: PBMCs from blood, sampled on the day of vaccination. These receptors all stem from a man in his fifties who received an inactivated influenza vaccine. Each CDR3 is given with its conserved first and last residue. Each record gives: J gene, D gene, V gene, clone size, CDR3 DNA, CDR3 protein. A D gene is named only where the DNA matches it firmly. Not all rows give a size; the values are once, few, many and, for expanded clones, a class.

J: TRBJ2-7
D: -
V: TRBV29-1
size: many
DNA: TGCAGCGTTGAAACCCAAGGGGTTAGCGAGCAGTACTTC
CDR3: CSVETQGVSEQYF

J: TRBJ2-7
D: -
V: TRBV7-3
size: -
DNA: TGTGCCAGCAGCTTAATGGACACCTACGAGCAGTACTTC
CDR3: CASSLMDTYEQYF

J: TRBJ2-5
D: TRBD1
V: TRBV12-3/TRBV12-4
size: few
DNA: TGTGCCAGCTCTCCGACAGGGTCTGGAGAGACCCAGTACTTC
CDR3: CASSPTGSGETQYF

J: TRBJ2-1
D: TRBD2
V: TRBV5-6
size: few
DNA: TGTGCCAGCAGCCAACTAGCGGGAGGCGCCTACAATGAGCAGTTCTTC
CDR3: CASSQLAGGAYNEQFF

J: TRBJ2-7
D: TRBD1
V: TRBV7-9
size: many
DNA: TGTGCCAGCAGCTTATCAGGGGGTGACTCCTACGAGCAGTACTTC
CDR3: CASSLSGGDSYEQYF

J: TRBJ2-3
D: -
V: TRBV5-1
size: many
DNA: TGCGCCAGCAGCGGTACCGGGACACTCACAGATACGCAGTATTTT
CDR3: CASSGTGTLTDTQYF

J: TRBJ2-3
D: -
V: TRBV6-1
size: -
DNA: TGTGCCAGCAGACTCCGGGAGTTCACAGATACGCAGTATTTT
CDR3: CASRLREFTDTQYF

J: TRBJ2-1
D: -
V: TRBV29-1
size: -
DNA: TGCAGCGTTTGGAAACCCTTATACAATGAGCAGTTCTTC
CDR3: CSVWKPLYNEQFF

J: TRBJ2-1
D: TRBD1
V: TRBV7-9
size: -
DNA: TGTGCCAGCAGCTCAACCGGGACAGGGGGCTCCTACAATGAGCAGTTCTTC
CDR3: CASSSTGTGGSYNEQFF

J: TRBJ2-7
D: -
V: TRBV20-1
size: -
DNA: TGCAGTGCTAGATGGAATTACGAGCAGTACTTC
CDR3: CSARWNYEQYF

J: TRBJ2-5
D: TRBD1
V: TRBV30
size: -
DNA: TGTGCCTGGAGTCCGCGACAGGGTGGGACCCAGTACTTC
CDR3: CAWSPRQGGTQYF

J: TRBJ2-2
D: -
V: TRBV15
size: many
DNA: TGTGCCACCAGCAGGAACATTGGAGGGGAGCTGTTTTTT
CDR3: CATSRNIGGELFF

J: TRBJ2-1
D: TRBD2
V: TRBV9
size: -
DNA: TGTGCCAGCAGCGTAGTGGCTAGCGGGGGGTCCTACAATGAGCAGTTCTTC
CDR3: CASSVVASGGSYNEQFF

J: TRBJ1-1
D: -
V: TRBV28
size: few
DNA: TGTGCCAGCAGCCCCTGGACCGGAGGCGGCGCTGAAGCTTTCTTT
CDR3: CASSPWTGGGAEAFF

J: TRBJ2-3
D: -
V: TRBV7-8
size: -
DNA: TGTGCCAGCAGCCCTCCGGCGGGGGCCCGCACAGATACGCAGTATTTT
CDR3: CASSPPAGARTDTQYF

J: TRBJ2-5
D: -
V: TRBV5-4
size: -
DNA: TGTGCCAGCAGCCAAGGGGGGTACCAAGAGACCCAGTACTTC
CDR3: CASSQGGYQETQYF

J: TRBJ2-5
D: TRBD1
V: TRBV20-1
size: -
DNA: TGCAGTGCCAGGACAGGGAATCAAGAGACCCAGTACTTC
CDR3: CSARTGNQETQYF

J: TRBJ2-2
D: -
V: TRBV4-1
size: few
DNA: TGCGCCAGCAGCGCGTGGACAACGAACACCGGGGAGCTGTTTTTT
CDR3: CASSAWTTNTGELFF

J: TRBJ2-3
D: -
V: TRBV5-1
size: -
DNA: TGCGCCAGCAGTCGCCTCCAGAGCACAGATACGCAGTATTTT
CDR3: CASSRLQSTDTQYF

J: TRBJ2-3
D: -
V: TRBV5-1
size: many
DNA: TGCGCCAGCAGCTTAAGATTTTTGGGGGTTACCACAGATACGCAGTATTTT
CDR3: CASSLRFLGVTTDTQYF

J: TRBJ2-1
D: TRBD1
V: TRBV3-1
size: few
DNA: TGTGCCAGCAGCCAAGATCCCCGGACAGGTTTTGCCTACAATGAGCAGTTCTTC
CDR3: CASSQDPRTGFAYNEQFF

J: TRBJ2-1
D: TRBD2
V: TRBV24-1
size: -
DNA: TGTGCCACCTCTTACACGGGACTAGCGGGGTACAATGAGCAGTTCTTC
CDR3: CATSYTGLAGYNEQFF

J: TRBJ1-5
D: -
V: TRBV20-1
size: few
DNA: TGCAGTGCTAGAGACGGTGGGCAGGCTCCTCAGCCCCAGCATTTT
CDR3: CSARDGGQAPQPQHF

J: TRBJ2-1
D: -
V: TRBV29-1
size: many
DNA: TGCAGCGTTGATCATGGCAGAAATGAGCAGTTCTTC
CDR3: CSVDHGRNEQFF

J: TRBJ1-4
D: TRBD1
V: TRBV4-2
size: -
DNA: TGTGCCAGCAGCCAAGATCGGACAGGGACTGAAAAACTGTTTTTT
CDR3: CASSQDRTGTEKLFF

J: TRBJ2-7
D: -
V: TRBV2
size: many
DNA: TGTGCCAGCAGTCTAGAGGGTACATACGAGCAGTACTTC
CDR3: CASSLEGTYEQYF

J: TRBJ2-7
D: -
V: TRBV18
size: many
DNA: TGTGCCAGCTCACCGCGGGACCGATACTACGAGCAGTACTTC
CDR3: CASSPRDRYYEQYF

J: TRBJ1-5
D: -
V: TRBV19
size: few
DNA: TGTGCCAGTAGTATAGGCGCGACAGGAATGGGACAGCCCCAGCATTTT
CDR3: CASSIGATGMGQPQHF

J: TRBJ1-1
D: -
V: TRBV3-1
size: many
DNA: TGTGCCAGCACGAATGGGGATAGGGCTTTCTTT
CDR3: CASTNGDRAFF

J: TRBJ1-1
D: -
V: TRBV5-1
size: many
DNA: TGCGCCAGCAGGGAGGGATCGAACACTGAAGCTTTCTTT
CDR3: CASREGSNTEAFF

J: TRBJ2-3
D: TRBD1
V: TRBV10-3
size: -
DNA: TGTGCCATCTCTGCCCCCCGACAGGGTCGCCGCACAGATACGCAGTATTTT
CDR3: CAISAPRQGRRTDTQYF

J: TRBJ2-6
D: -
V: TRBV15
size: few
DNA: TGTGCCGTCAGAAGTTACTCTGGGGCCAACGTCCTGACTTTC
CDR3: CAVRSYSGANVLTF

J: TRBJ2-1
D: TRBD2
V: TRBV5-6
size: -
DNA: TGTGCCAGCAGCTTGGGCGGGGGACGAGAGCAGTTCTTC
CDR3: CASSLGGGREQFF

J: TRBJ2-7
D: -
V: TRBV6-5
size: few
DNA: TGTGCCAGCAGTTCATCCCGGGACGTCGGGGTGAGTTACGAGCAGTACTTC
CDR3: CASSSSRDVGVSYEQYF

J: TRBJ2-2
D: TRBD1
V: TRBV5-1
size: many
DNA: TGCGCCAGCAGCTTTCAGGGGGCGAACACCGGGGAGCTGTTTTTT
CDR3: CASSFQGANTGELFF

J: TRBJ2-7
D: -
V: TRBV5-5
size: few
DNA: TGTGCCAGCAGCAGAACAGGGATTTCAAACGAGCAGTACTTC
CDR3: CASSRTGISNEQYF

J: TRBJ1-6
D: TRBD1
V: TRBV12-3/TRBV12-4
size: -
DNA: TGTGCCAGCAGTGAGGGGACAGGGTATAGTTCACCCCTCCACTTT
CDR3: CASSEGTGYSSPLHF

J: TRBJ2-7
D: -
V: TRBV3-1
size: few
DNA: TGTGCCAGCAGCCCACAACAAGTCCTCGGCGAGCAGTACTTC
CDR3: CASSPQQVLGEQYF

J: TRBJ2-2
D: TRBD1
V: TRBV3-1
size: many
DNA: TGTGCCAGCAGCTTCGGACAGGGGAACACCGGGGAGCTGTTTTTT
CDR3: CASSFGQGNTGELFF

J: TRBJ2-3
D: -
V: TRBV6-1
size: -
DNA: TGTGCCAGCAGTGCGTCTAGCAGCACAGATACGCAGTATTTT
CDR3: CASSASSSTDTQYF

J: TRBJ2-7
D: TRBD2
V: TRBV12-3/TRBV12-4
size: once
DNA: TGTGCCAGCACGGGGCCAGCGGGGGGTTACGAGCAGTACTTC
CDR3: CASTGPAGGYEQYF

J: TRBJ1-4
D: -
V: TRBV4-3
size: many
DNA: TGCGCCAGCAGCCAAGGGACGCCCAGTACCAATGAAAAACTGTTTTTT
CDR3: CASSQGTPSTNEKLFF

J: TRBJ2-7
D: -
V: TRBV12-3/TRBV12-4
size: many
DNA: TGTGCCAGCAGTAAAGACAGGACCTACGAGCAGTACTTC
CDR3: CASSKDRTYEQYF

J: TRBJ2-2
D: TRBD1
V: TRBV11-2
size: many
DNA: TGTGCCAGCAGCTTAGTGGACAGGCGGACCGGGGAGCTGTTTTTT
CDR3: CASSLVDRRTGELFF

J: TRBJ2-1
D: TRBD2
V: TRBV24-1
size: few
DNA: TGTGCCACCAGTGACCGGACTAGCGGGATTCTCTATGAGCAGTTCTTC
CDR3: CATSDRTSGILYEQFF

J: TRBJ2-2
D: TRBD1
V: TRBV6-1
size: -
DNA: TGTGCCAGCAGGGGTCCGGGACAGGCGAACACCGGGGAGCTGTTTTTT
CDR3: CASRGPGQANTGELFF

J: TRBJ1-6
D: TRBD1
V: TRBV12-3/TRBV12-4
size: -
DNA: TGTGCCAGCAGTTTACAGGGGGTTTCACCCCTCCACTTT
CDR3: CASSLQGVSPLHF

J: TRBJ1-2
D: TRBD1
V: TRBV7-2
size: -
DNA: TGTGCCAGCAGCTTAGTCCCAACAGGGGATGGCTACACCTTC
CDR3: CASSLVPTGDGYTF

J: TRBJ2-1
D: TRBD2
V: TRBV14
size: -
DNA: TGTGCCAGCAGAATCAGCGGGGGTTATGAGCAGTTCTTC
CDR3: CASRISGGYEQFF

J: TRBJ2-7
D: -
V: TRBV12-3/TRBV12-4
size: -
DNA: TGTGCCAGCAGGATAACAGGGTTAGGCGAGCAGTACTTC
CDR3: CASRITGLGEQYF

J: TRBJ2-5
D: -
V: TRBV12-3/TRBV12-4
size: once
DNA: TGTGCCAGCGGAAAGGGACACCTCGTCCAAGAGACCCAGTACTTC
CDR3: CASGKGHLVQETQYF

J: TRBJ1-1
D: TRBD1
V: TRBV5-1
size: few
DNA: TGCGCCAGCAGCTTTAATCGGGACAGACCTATGAACACTGAAGCTTTCTTT
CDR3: CASSFNRDRPMNTEAFF

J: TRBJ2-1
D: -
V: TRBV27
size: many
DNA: TGTGCCAGCAGCCCGATGGACGGCTACAATGAGCAGTTCTTC
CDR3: CASSPMDGYNEQFF

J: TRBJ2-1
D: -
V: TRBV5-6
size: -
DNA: TGTGCCAGCGGTGATTTCGGGACGGCAACCTACAATGAGCAGTTCTTC
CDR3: CASGDFGTATYNEQFF